This T cell receptor (beta chain) was found in a study of blood T cells in healthy people across ages. Study results and caveats: Donor CMV infection status was unknown, possibly confounding age-related changes in expanded clonotypes. Higher diversity, along with more naive CD4+ cells, distinguished long-lived donors from aged donors.

This clonotype was found a few times. The antigen remains unidentified. For the second PCR, which ran for roughly 6 to 12 cycles, a sample-barcoded 5' primer and a J-beta primer mix were used. TCRdb redid the calling of the 5' RACE reads with MiXCR, one entry per CDR3 protein. The sample lists fewer than 2,000,000 distinct CDR3 sequences, about 35% seen once, with 11% in the top ten. The V and J ends lost 0 bases and 0 bases respectively, with 6 bases between them. CDR3 length equals 13 residues. Germline CDR1 DFQATT, CDR2 SNEGSKA (reference sequence). Every sample had a minimum of 7 million PBMCs isolated.

This sequence joins TRBV20-1 and TRBJ2-7; D remains unclear. Sequencing was carried out using blood. This clonotype was sampled from a woman in her twenties or thirties in good health. The CDR3 protein is CSAREVFSYEQYF. The DNA for the CDR3 is TGCAGTGCTAGAGAGGTTTTCTCCTACGAGCAGTACTTC.